This T cell receptor beta chain appears in the sequencing data of a study of T cell responses to AZD1222 COVID-19 vaccine (dated by TCRdb to the early 2020s). For context, the study as a whole: AZD1222 recipients whose second dose came at about 4 weeks and those whose second dose came at about 12 weeks were combined into one group, since spike-specific TCR depth and breadth did not differ between the two schedules. TCR sequencing was performed for 230 to 250 trial participants, of whom roughly 200 were given two doses of AZD1222 and some 25 were given two doses of MenACWY control vaccine. Trial participants were enrolled into age subgroups of 18-55, 56-69 and 70-plus years, which contained around 140, 26 and 57 TCR-sequenced participants, respectively. Paper-wide results and their limitations: Conclusions about previously exposed vaccinees are limited, since just a handful of AZD1222 recipients were seropositive for SARS-CoV-2 at baseline. The vaccine-associated CD4 TCRs covered the entire spike protein, and the dominant responses fell in regions 160-218 and 743-854. Nearly half of unique spike-specific TCRs reportedly recognized epitopes outside regions mutated in the B.1.351 and B.1.1.7 variants. Because no day 14 peak-response samples were available, the repertoires could be characterized only after the peak T cell response. Most participants were white British and females outnumbered males, and the authors suggested that clonal diversity may have been underestimated. The 56-69-year group was small, and its depth increase did not reach significance, likely because of low power. Spike-specific TCR breadth and depth rose significantly after two AZD1222 doses compared with day 0 and with MenACWY recipients.

Reading the label with the study, this specimen's time point is: baseline before first vaccination. Vaccinee samples came from UK trials COV001 and COV002, including a single-blind randomized controlled phase 2/3 trial of AZD1222 (ChAdOx1 nCoV-19) in healthy adults. For TCRbeta chain sequencing, PBMC samples from trial participants were taken at day 0 and at day 28 after the second dose. Regarding this clone: The antigen it binds to is not known. It has no much larger one-base neighbor in the sample; base qualities were not kept.

The CDR3 regions of human TCRbeta chains were analyzed by immunosequencing. Processing in the source paper ran as follows. Repertoire TCRs were checked for matches against a reference library of SARS-CoV-2-specific TCRs that had been generated using the MIRA antigen-specificity platform. Breadth was defined as the fraction of unique TCRs that were SARS-CoV-2-associated. Depth was defined as the fraction of total T cells that were SARS-CoV-2-associated. Using the MIRA data, each spike-specific TCR was mapped to the spike region that the TCR reacts to and placed in a CD4 or CD8 class. Log10-transformed breadth and depth values were compared by one-way ANOVA with Sidak's multiple comparisons tests. TCRdb limited this immuneACCESS table to in-frame rearrangements with V and J called. A share of clones is missing; checked studies link under half to unresolved V genes, and the rest is unexplained. That table supplies the V and J calls and clone size; D and trimming were determined from the DNA. Across this sample there are about 150,000 clones, with around 90% seen only once. In total, the top ten clones hold about 20% of the sample.

Trimming at the junction amounts to 3 bases on V and 1 base on J, and the germline ends lie 9 bases apart. The germline V gene (reference sequence) yields LGHDT for CDR1 and YNNKEL for CDR2. The CDR3 spans 14 residues, from the cysteine through the phenylalanine. Only CDR3 DNA is held: 42 bases, read in frame from base 1. The specimen was peripheral blood, collected on day 0 of AZD1222 vaccination. The sequence joins TRBV3-1 (or the pseudogene TRBV3-2) to TRBJ2-5; the D call is possibly TRBD1 or TRBD2, each sharing 5 bases. This TCR came from an adult in good health. The CDR3 protein: CASSHRDPQETQYF. The sequenced DNA: TGTGCCAGCAGCCACCGGGACCCCCAAGAGACCCAGTACTTC.